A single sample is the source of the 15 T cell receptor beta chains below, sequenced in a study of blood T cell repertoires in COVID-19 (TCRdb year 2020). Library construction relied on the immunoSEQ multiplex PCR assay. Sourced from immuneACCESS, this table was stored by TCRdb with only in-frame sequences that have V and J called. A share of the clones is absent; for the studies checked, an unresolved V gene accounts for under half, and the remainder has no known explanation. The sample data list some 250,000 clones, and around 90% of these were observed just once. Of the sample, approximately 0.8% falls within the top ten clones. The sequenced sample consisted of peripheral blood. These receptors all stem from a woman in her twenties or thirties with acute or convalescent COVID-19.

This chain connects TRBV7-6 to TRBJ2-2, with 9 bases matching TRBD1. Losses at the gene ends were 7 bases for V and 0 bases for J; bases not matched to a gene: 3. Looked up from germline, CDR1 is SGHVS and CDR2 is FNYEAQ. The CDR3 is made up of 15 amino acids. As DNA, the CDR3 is TGTGCCAGCACCGGGGACAGGGCGAACACCGGGGAGCTGTTTTTT. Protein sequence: CASTGDRANTGELFF.

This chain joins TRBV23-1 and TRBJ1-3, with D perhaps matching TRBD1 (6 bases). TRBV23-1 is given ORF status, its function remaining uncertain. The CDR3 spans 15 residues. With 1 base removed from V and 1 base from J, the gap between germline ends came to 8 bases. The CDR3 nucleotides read TGCGCCAGCAGTCAATTCGGGACATCTGGAAACACCATATATTTT. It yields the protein CASSQFGTSGNTIYF.

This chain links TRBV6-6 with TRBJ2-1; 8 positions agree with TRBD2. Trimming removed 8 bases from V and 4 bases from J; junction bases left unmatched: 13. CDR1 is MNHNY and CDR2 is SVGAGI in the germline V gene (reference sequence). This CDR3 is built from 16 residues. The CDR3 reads CASYDWERGQYNEQFF. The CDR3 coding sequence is TGTGCCAGCTATGACTGGGAGCGGGGGCAATACAATGAGCAGTTCTTC.

This CDR3 reads CASSPGPFNEQFF. The CDR3 coding sequence is TGTGCCAGCAGCCCGGGTCCTTTTAATGAGCAGTTCTTC. The chain couples TRBV5-6 to TRBJ2-1, with D unclear. V was cut by 4 bases and J by 7 bases, with 12 bases left in between. Germline assignment: CDR1 SGHDT and CDR2 YYEEEE. CDR3 length: 13 amino acids.

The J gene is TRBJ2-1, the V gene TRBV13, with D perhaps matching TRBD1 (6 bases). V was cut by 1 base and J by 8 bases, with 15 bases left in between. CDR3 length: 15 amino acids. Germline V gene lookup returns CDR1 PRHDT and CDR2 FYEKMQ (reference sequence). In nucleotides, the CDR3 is TGTGCCAGCAGCTTAGATCCCAGGGGTAACCATGAGCAGTTCTTC. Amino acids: CASSLDPRGNHEQFF.

This chain's CDR3 is CASSQDRGRQETQYF. Here the CDR3 DNA reads TGCGCCAGCAGCCAAGACAGGGGGCGCCAAGAGACCCAGTACTTC. This sequence joins TRBV4-1 and TRBJ2-5, with 8 bases fitting TRBD1. The ends lost 0 bases at V and 1 base at J; junction bases unmatched: 1. Germline V gene lookup returns CDR1 MGHRA and CDR2 YSYEKL. The CDR3 has 15 amino acids.

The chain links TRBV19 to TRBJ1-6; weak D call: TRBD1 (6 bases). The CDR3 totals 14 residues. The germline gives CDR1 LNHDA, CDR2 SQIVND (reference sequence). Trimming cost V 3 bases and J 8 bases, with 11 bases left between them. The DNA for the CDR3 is TGTGCCAGTAGTATTTTGGCAGGGGATTCACCCCTCCACTTT. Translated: CASSILAGDSPLHF. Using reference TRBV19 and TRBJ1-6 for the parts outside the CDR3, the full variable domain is DGGITQSPKYLFRKEGQNVTLSCEQNLNHDAMYWYRQDPGQGLRLIYYSQIVNDFQKGDIAEGYSVSREKKESFPLTVTSAQKNPTAFYLCASSILAGDSPLHFGNGTRLTVT.

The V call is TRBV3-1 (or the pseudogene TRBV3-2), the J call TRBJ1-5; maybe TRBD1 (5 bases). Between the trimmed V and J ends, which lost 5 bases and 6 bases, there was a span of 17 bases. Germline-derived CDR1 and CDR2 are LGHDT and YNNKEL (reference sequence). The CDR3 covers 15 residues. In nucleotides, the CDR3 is TGTGCCAGCAGCGCGAATCAGGGTAGGAGTCAGCCCCAGCATTTT. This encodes CASSANQGRSQPQHF.

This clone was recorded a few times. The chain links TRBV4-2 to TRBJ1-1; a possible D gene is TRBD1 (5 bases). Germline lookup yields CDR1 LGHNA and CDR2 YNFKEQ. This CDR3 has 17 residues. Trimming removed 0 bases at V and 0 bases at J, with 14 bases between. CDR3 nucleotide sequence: TGTGCCAGCAGCCAAGATCAGACAGTAGTCATGAACACTGAAGCTTTCTTT. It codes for CASSQDQTVVMNTEAFF.

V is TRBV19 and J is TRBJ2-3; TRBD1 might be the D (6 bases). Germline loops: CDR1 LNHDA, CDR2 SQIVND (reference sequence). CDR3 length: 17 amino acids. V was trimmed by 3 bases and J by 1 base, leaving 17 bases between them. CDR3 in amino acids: CASSMDGQRSGTDTQYF. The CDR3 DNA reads TGTGCCAGTAGTATGGACGGACAGCGCTCTGGCACAGATACGCAGTATTTT.

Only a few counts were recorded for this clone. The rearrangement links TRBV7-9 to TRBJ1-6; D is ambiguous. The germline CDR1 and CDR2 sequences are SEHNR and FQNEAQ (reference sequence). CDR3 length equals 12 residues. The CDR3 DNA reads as TGTGCGGTGAGCTCCTATAATTCACCCCTCCACTTT. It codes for CAVSSYNSPLHF.

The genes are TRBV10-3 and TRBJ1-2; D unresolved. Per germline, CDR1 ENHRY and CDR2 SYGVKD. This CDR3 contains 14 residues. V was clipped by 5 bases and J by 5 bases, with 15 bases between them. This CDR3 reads CAISNALGTYGYTF. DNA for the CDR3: TGTGCCATCAGTAACGCCCTAGGTACTTATGGCTACACCTTC.

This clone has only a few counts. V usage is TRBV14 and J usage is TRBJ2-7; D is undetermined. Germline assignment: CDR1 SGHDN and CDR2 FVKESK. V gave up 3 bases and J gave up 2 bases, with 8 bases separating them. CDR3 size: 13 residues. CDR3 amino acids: CASSQSRPYEQYF. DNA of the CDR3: TGTGCCAGCAGCCAGAGTCGTCCCTACGAGCAGTACTTC.

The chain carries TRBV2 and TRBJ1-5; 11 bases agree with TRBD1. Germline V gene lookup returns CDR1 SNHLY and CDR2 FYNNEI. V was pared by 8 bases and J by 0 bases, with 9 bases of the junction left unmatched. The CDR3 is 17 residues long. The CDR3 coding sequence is TGTGCCAGCCTACGGACAGGGGGCATGTATAGCAATCAGCCCCAGCATTTT. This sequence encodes CASLRTGGMYSNQPQHF.

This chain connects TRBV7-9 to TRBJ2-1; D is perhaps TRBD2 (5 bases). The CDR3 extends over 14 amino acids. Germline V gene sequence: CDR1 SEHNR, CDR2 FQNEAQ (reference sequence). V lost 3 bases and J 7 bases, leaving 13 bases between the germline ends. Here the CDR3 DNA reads TGTGCCAGCAGCTTTAGCGAATTGTTAAATGAGCAGTTCTTC. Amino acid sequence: CASSFSELLNEQFF.